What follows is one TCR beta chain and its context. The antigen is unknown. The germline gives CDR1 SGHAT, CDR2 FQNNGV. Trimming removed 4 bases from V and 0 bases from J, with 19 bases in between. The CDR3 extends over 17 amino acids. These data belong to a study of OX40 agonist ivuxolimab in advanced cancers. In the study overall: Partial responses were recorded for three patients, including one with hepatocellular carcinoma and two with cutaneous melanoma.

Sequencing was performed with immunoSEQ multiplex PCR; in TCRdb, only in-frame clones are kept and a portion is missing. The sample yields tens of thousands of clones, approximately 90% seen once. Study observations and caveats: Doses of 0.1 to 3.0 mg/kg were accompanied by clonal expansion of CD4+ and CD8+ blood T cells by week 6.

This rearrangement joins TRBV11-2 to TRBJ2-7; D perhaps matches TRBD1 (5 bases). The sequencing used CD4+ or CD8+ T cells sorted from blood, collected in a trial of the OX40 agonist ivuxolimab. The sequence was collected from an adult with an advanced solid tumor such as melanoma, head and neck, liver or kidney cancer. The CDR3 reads CASSSLSGARASYEQYF. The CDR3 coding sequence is TGTGCCAGCAGCTCCCTCTCTGGCGCCAGGGCCTCCTACGAGCAGTACTTC.